One sample yielded the 9 T cell receptor beta chains listed below, sequenced in a study of blood T cells in healthy people across ages. Through a sample-barcoded 5' primer and a J-beta primer mix, a second PCR was run for roughly 6 to 11 cycles. From the 5' RACE reads, TCRdb called clonotypes with MiXCR, one entry per CDR3 protein. The data hold approximately 880,000 distinct CDR3 sequences, with about 48% observed a single time. The sequencing sample was made of blood. The receptors were gathered from a man younger than 45 in good health.

Comment on this clonotype: Mismatch with germline at one junction end may stem from a read error. The chain couples TRBV4-2 to TRBJ1-2; the D is unclear. The germline CDR1 and CDR2 sequences are LGHNA and YNFKEQ. The CDR3 covers 15 residues. Here the CDR3 DNA reads TGTGCCAGCAGCCAAGATGCCGGTAGACCTGATGGCCACACCTTC. Amino acids: CASSQDAGRPDGHTF.

This clonotype was detected only a few times. The V and J genes are TRBV10-3 and TRBJ2-3; the match to TRBD2 covers 8 bases. V lost 6 bases, J lost 5 bases, and 4 bases stayed unmatched. From germline, CDR1 is ENHRY and CDR2 SYGVKD. The CDR3 has 13 amino acids. The CDR3 region has the DNA TGTGCCATCAGAGTAGCGGGACAAGATACGCAGTATTTT. It encodes CAIRVAGQDTQYF.

There are a few counts of this clonotype. This chain links TRBV20-1 with TRBJ1-5, with D uncertain. The CDR3 covers 13 residues. The germline V and J ends were trimmed by 3 bases and 4 bases, with 10 bases remaining between them. From germline, CDR1 is DFQATT and CDR2 SNEGSKA (reference sequence). This CDR3 reads CSARVEVNQPQHF. The CDR3 region has the DNA TGCAGTGCTAGGGTGGAGGTTAATCAGCCCCAGCATTTT.

CDR3: CASSDNRGLGYTF. CDR3 in DNA: TGTGCCAGCAGTGACAACAGGGGGCTTGGCTACACCTTC. The V gene is TRBV6-4, the J gene TRBJ1-2, with 9 bases aligning to TRBD1. CDR1 and CDR2 (germline): MRHNA, SNTAGT. This CDR3 is 13 amino acids long. V gave up 2 bases and J gave up 7 bases; unmatched junction bases: 2.

The V and J genes are TRBV20-1 and TRBJ2-3, with TRBD2 matching over 9 bases. Germline CDR1 and CDR2: DFQATT and SNEGSKA (reference sequence). V dropped 2 bases and J dropped 7; count of bases not matched to a gene: 7. This CDR3 has 14 amino acids. The CDR3 sequence: CSARQAGGHNTQYF. CDR3 coding DNA: TGCAGTGCTAGACAAGCGGGAGGACACAATACGCAGTATTTT.

This chain connects TRBV27 to TRBJ1-2; 8 bases fit TRBD1. CDR1 MNHEY and CDR2 SMNVEV come from the germline V gene (reference sequence). CDR3 length: 15 amino acids. The ends lost 2 bases at V and 8 bases at J; junction bases unmatched: 10. This CDR3 reads CASSLGRGQGRGYTF. In DNA, the CDR3 is TGTGCCAGCAGTTTAGGGCGCGGACAGGGTCGAGGCTACACCTTC.

The V call is TRBV15, the J call TRBJ2-3; TRBD2 is a possible D gene (5 bases). Germline V gene sequence: CDR1 LNHNV, CDR2 YYDKDF (reference sequence). CDR3 length: 16 residues. V was cut by 5 bases and J by 2 bases, with 17 bases left in between. This CDR3 is CATSPNPGGNTDTQYF. The CDR3 coding sequence is TGTGCCACCAGCCCCAACCCCGGAGGTAACACAGATACGCAGTATTTT.

The J gene is TRBJ1-5, the V gene TRBV10-3; tentative D call: TRBD1 (6 bases). Trimming left V 4 bases short and J 3 bases short, with 13 bases between. The V gene's germline CDR1 is ENHRY and CDR2 SYGVKD. The CDR3 length is 15 residues. CDR3 coding DNA: TGTGCCATCAGTGCCCGGGACACTGACAATCAGCCCCAGCATTTT. Amino acids: CAISARDTDNQPQHF.

CDR3 amino acids: CASSPRVGQETQYF. The CDR3 nucleotides are TGCGCCAGCAGCCCTAGAGTTGGGCAAGAGACCCAGTACTTC. The chain joins TRBV5-1 to TRBJ2-5, with D hard to call. V shed 4 bases and J shed 2 bases, with 12 bases lying between them. CDR3 length: 14 amino acids. Per the germline V gene, CDR1 is SGHRS and CDR2 is YFSETQ.